One sample yielded the 30 T cell receptor beta chains listed below, sequenced in a study of blood T cell repertoires in COVID-19. Using immunoSEQ multiplex PCR, the repertoire was profiled, and TCRdb retains in-frame clones only, with some absent. In the table there are some 17,000 clones, roughly 89% of which are singletons. Sequenced material: peripheral blood. The source is a man aged 60-69 years with active COVID-19.

This clone is a singleton in its sample. The chain carries TRBV5-1 and TRBJ2-1; TRBD1 aligns across 8 bases. CDR1 is SGHRS and CDR2 is YFSETQ in the germline V gene. The CDR3 covers 19 residues. Germline trimming cut 2 bases from V and 5 bases from J; bases unmatched to any gene: 18. The CDR3 coding sequence is TGCGCCAGCAGCTTTACCCTCCAATTTGGGACAGGCCTTGACAATGAGCAGTTCTTC. Translating it yields CASSFTLQFGTGLDNEQFF. The complete variable domain, with remaining parts taken from reference TRBV5-1 and TRBJ2-1, reads KAGVTQTPRYLIKTRGQQVTLSCSPISGHRSVSWYQQTPGQGLQFLFEYFSETQRNKGNFPGRFSGRQFSNSRSEMNVSTLELGDSALYLCASSFTLQFGTGLDNEQFFGPGTRLTVL.

The rearrangement links TRBV9 to TRBJ2-1; D perhaps matches TRBD2 (6 bases). CDR1 SGDLS and CDR2 YYNGEE come from the germline V gene. V lost 2 bases and J 9 bases, leaving 15 bases between the germline ends. This CDR3 is 14 amino acids long. CDR3 loop: CASSVERVNTEQFF. The CDR3 bases are TGTGCCAGCAGCGTTGAGCGGGTTAATACTGAGCAGTTCTTC.

J is TRBJ2-2 and V is TRBV6-5; the match to TRBD2 covers 9 bases. V gave up 6 bases and J gave up 5 bases; unmatched junction bases: 7. CDR1 is MNHEY and CDR2 is SVGAGI in the germline V gene. CDR3 length equals 15 residues. CDR3: CASSPSRGGTGELFF. The CDR3 nucleotides are TGTGCCAGCAGCCCGTCGCGGGGGGGAACCGGGGAGCTGTTTTTT.

The chain carries TRBV19 and TRBJ2-1; TRBD2 matches 11 bases. Germline V CDR1 and CDR2: LNHDA, SQIVND (reference sequence). J gave up 4 bases and V 5 bases, and 7 bases lay outside the gene matches. CDR3 length: 16 amino acids. CDR3 protein: CASSPQTSGSYNEQFF. Here the CDR3 DNA reads TGTGCCAGTAGTCCTCAAACTAGCGGGAGTTACAATGAGCAGTTCTTC.

The CDR3, as DNA: TGCGCCAGCGGGACTAGCGGGGGTTACGAGCAGTACTTC. Protein: CASGTSGGYEQYF. V and J are TRBV5-1 and TRBJ2-7; the match to TRBD2 covers 14 bases. The CDR3 is 13 residues long. In germline, CDR1 is SGHRS, CDR2 YFSETQ. Trimming removed 7 bases from V and 4 bases from J; junction bases left unmatched: 1.

CDR3 coding DNA: TGTGCCAGCAGTACAACAGGGGAGAAGCTGTTTTTT. Its translation: CASSTTGEKLFF. J is TRBJ2-2 and V is TRBV6-2 or TRBV6-3; TRBD1 matches at 7 bases. The V segment lost 5 bases and the J segment 12 bases; nucleotides outside the gene matches: 6. There are 12 residues in the CDR3. Germline values: CDR1 MNHEY, CDR2 SVGEGT.

The chain links TRBV4-1 to TRBJ2-3, with 9 bases matching TRBD1. Germline assignment: CDR1 MGHRA and CDR2 YSYEKL. The CDR3 is 16 amino acids. V shed 2 bases and J 3 bases; nucleotides not matched to a gene: 6. The CDR3 DNA sequence: TGCGCCAGCAGCCAACGTCCGGACAGGGGAACAGATACGCAGTATTTT. Protein product: CASSQRPDRGTDTQYF.

The chain has TRBV9 and TRBJ2-5; TRBD1 is a possible D gene (7 bases). CDR3 length: 14 amino acids. Germline values: CDR1 SGDLS, CDR2 YYNGEE. V lost 6 bases and J 5 bases, leaving 17 bases between the germline ends. Here the CDR3 reads CASTPTGRTETQYF. In DNA form, the CDR3 reads TGTGCCAGCACCCCGACAGGGAGGACGGAGACCCAGTACTTC.

V and J are TRBV30 and TRBJ1-2, with 7 nucleotides matching TRBD1. This CDR3 is 13 amino acids long. The J segment lost 3 bases and the V segment lost 3 bases, leaving 4 bases of the junction unmatched. Germline CDR1 reads GTSNPN; CDR2 reads SVGIG (reference sequence). The CDR3 DNA sequence: TGTGCCTGGAGGTCACAGGGGCACTATGGCTACACCTTC. The encoded protein is CAWRSQGHYGYTF.

The V call is TRBV7-9, the J call TRBJ2-1; D may be TRBD1 (6 bases). Germline CDR1 and CDR2: SEHNR and FQNEAQ (reference sequence). V gave up 3 bases and J gave up 9 bases, with 15 bases separating them. CDR3 length: 14 residues. The CDR3 sequence: CASSLESGATEQFF. The CDR3 coding sequence is TGTGCCAGCAGCTTGGAATCAGGGGCTACTGAGCAGTTCTTC. The whole variable domain, remainder taken from reference TRBV7-9 and TRBJ2-1, is DTGVSQNPRHKITKRGQNVTFRCDPISEHNRLYWYRQTLGQGPEFLTYFQNEAQLEKSRLLSDRFSAERPKGSFSTLEIQRTEQGDSAMYLCASSLESGATEQFFGPGTRLTVL.

V gene TRBV5-6 combines with J gene TRBJ2-3; 12 nucleotides line up with TRBD2. Germline values: CDR1 SGHDT, CDR2 YYEEEE. The ends lost 4 bases at V and 3 bases at J; junction bases unmatched: 3. CDR3 length equals 15 residues. CDR3 coding DNA: TGTGCCAGCAGCCCCGGACTAGCGGGAACAGATACGCAGTATTTT. It specifies CASSPGLAGTDTQYF.

This chain connects TRBV7-9 to TRBJ1-1; D is possibly TRBD1 (6 bases). CDR1 is SEHNR, CDR2 FQNEAQ, per germline (reference sequence). This CDR3 contains 15 residues. V dropped 1 base and J dropped 3 bases, with 12 bases sitting between them. The CDR3 nucleotides are TGTGCCAGCAGCTTAGATCACAGGGTGGACACTGAAGCTTTCTTT. Amino acids: CASSLDHRVDTEAFF.

CDR3 in amino acids: CASSLRFRGMWGTEAFF. In nucleotides, the CDR3 is TGTGCCAGCAGCTTAAGGTTCAGGGGGATGTGGGGCACTGAAGCTTTCTTT. The genes are TRBV7-8 and TRBJ1-1; 7 bases are a match to TRBD1. This CDR3 is built from 17 residues. Germline values: CDR1 SGHVS, CDR2 FQNEAQ. Trimming at V came to 2 bases and at J to 4 bases, leaving 13 bases not matched to a gene.

This chain connects TRBV3-1 (or the pseudogene TRBV3-2) to TRBJ1-2; tentative D call: TRBD1 (5 bases). Germline assignment: CDR1 LGHDT and CDR2 YNNKEL (reference sequence). The CDR3 has 13 amino acids. Trimming took off 4 bases at V and 7 bases at J, with 13 bases between the two ends. The CDR3 nucleotides read TGTGCCAGCAGCCTAAGTGGAGGGGTTGGCTACACCTTC. It codes for CASSLSGGVGYTF.

This sequence joins TRBV19 and TRBJ1-2; D is perhaps TRBD1 (6 bases). The CDR3 contains 15 residues. The V and J ends lost 3 bases and 5 bases respectively, with 16 bases between them. From germline, CDR1 is LNHDA and CDR2 SQIVND (reference sequence). The CDR3 sequence is CASSMTGRQEYGYTF. The CDR3 nucleotides are TGTGCCAGTAGTATGACGGGGCGACAGGAGTATGGCTACACCTTC.

The rearrangement uses TRBV12-3 or TRBV12-4 and TRBJ1-5; no definite D call. This CDR3 comprises 13 residues. Trimming left V 5 bases short and J 5 bases short, with 10 bases between. The CDR3: CASSPTPDQPQHF. CDR3 sequence (DNA): TGTGCCAGCAGTCCAACCCCAGATCAGCCCCAGCATTTT.

Comment on this clone: Additional DNA sequences in this sample encode the identical CDR3. This chain joins TRBV5-1 and TRBJ1-1; no firm D call. V gave up 5 bases and J gave up 1 base, with 9 bases separating them. Germline CDR1 is SGHRS and CDR2 is YFSETQ. This CDR3 has 13 residues. For the CDR3, the DNA is TGCGCCAGCAGTTTTACGAGGAACACTGAAGCTTTCTTT. Its translation is CASSFTRNTEAFF.

The V and J genes are TRBV10-3 and TRBJ2-3; 12 bases are shared with TRBD1. CDR1 and CDR2 from the germline V gene are ENHRY and SYGVKD. V shed 6 bases and J 4 bases; nucleotides not matched to a gene: 8. The CDR3 runs to 16 residues. The CDR3 DNA reads as TGTGCCATCAGAGACCCGGGACAGGGGGCTTCAGATACGCAGTATTTT. Translation: CAIRDPGQGASDTQYF.

The V and J genes are TRBV27 and TRBJ2-7, with 13 nucleotides matching TRBD2. Germline CDR1 is MNHEY and CDR2 is SMNVEV (reference sequence). Trimming removed 0 bases from V and 4 bases from J; junction bases left unmatched: 3. The CDR3 is made up of 16 amino acids. CDR3 amino acids: CASSLSGTSGTYEQYF. Here the CDR3 DNA reads TGTGCCAGCAGTTTATCGGGGACTAGCGGGACATACGAGCAGTACTTC.

The chain uses TRBV7-8 and TRBJ1-4; 8 bases are a match to TRBD1. Germline assignment: CDR1 SGHVS and CDR2 FQNEAQ. V was pared by 1 base and J by 8 bases, with 9 bases of the junction left unmatched. CDR3 size: 16 residues. DNA of the CDR3: TGTGCCAGCAGCTTAGAGCAGGGGGCGGGAGGGGAAAAACTGTTTTTT. It encodes CASSLEQGAGGEKLFF.

The rearrangement uses TRBV10-3 and TRBJ2-1; the D gene is possibly TRBD2 (5 bases). Germline CDR1 is ENHRY and CDR2 is SYGVKD. The CDR3 sequence is 16 residues long. V shed 3 bases and J shed 3 bases, with 15 bases lying between them. The CDR3 DNA reads TGTGCCATCAGTGAAAGAGGTGGGAGTCTCTACAATGAGCAGTTCTTC. It specifies CAISERGGSLYNEQFF.

The rearrangement uses TRBV7-2 and TRBJ2-3, with TRBD2 matching 10 bases. The CDR3 covers 17 residues. V trimming: 3 bases; J trimming: 0 bases; junction bases outside the gene matches: 6. Germline V lookup: CDR1 SGHTA, CDR2 FQGNSA. In DNA, the CDR3 is TGTGCCAGCAGCTTTACTAGCGGGGCCCTAAGCACAGATACGCAGTATTTT. It is translated as CASSFTSGALSTDTQYF.

This chain joins TRBV25-1 and TRBJ2-5; D is ambiguous. V lost 1 base and J 2 bases, leaving 8 bases between the germline ends. The CDR3 has 14 amino acids. Germline-derived CDR1 and CDR2 are MGHDK and SYGVNS. The DNA for the CDR3 is TGTGCCAGCAGTGAATTGAACAGACAAGAGACCCAGTACTTC. This translates into CASSELNRQETQYF. Full variable domain (missing parts from reference TRBV25-1 and TRBJ2-5): EADIYQTPRYLVIGTGKKITLECSQTMGHDKMYWYQQDPGMELHLIHYSYGVNSTEKGDLSSESTVSRIRTEHFPLTLESARPSHTSQYLCASSELNRQETQYFGPGTRLLVL.

This chain links TRBV6-4 with TRBJ2-3; 14 nucleotides match TRBD2. Germline V gene sequence: CDR1 MRHNA, CDR2 SNTAGT. The CDR3 loop spans 17 amino acids. With 6 bases clipped from V and 9 bases from J, the junction kept 14 bases outside the gene matches. DNA of the CDR3: TGTGCCAGCAGCCCCGGGACTAGCGGGGGCGTGCAGAAAACGCAGTATTTT. It yields the protein CASSPGTSGGVQKTQYF.

The chain employs TRBV7-9 and TRBJ2-7; D is unclear. V gave up 5 bases and J gave up 4 bases, with 6 bases separating them. From germline, CDR1 is SEHNR and CDR2 FQNEAQ (reference sequence). This CDR3 has 11 amino acids. CDR3 loop: CASSPQYEQYF. CDR3 nucleotide sequence: TGTGCCAGCAGCCCCCAGTACGAGCAGTACTTC.

The V gene is TRBV6-6, the J gene TRBJ1-1; no firm D call. V lost 7 bases to trimming and J lost 1 base, with 13 bases between them. CDR1 MNHNY and CDR2 SVGAGI come from the germline V gene (reference sequence). CDR3 length equals 14 residues. The chain's CDR3 is CASTRREGNTEAFF. The CDR3 region has the DNA TGTGCCAGCACCAGGAGGGAGGGGAACACTGAAGCTTTCTTT.

The chain links TRBV5-6 to TRBJ2-3; TRBD1 matches at 7 bases. With 1 base clipped from V and 6 bases from J, the junction kept 8 bases outside the gene matches. Germline V lookup: CDR1 SGHDT, CDR2 YYEEEE. The CDR3 is made up of 15 amino acids. In nucleotides, the CDR3 is TGTGCCAGCAGCTTGACAGGGGACAAAGTGGATACGCAGTATTTT. Translating it yields CASSLTGDKVDTQYF. Full variable domain (missing parts from reference TRBV5-6 and TRBJ2-3): DAGVTQSPTHLIKTRGQQVTLRCSPKSGHDTVSWYQQALGQGPQFIFQYYEEEERQRGNFPDRFSGHQFPNYSSELNVNALLLGDSALYLCASSLTGDKVDTQYFGPGTRLTVL.

The chain employs TRBV5-6 and TRBJ1-2, with 9 positions matching TRBD1. Germline CDR1 is SGHDT and CDR2 is YYEEEE. This CDR3 has 15 amino acids. J was trimmed by 3 bases and V by 4 bases; bases with no gene match: 7. CDR3 bases: TGTGCCAGCAGCCCCACAGGGGGCACCTACTATGGCTACACCTTC. This codes for CASSPTGGTYYGYTF. Together with reference TRBV5-6 and TRBJ1-2, the CDR3 gives the full variable domain: DAGVTQSPTHLIKTRGQQVTLRCSPKSGHDTVSWYQQALGQGPQFIFQYYEEEERQRGNFPDRFSGHQFPNYSSELNVNALLLGDSALYLCASSPTGGTYYGYTFGSGTRLTVV.

In this sample, this clone turned up once. V gene TRBV2 combines with J gene TRBJ2-7, with D possibly TRBD1 on 6 matching bases. The V gene lost 7 bases and the J gene lost 4 bases, with 11 bases spanning the gap. Per germline, CDR1 SNHLY and CDR2 FYNNEI. The CDR3 runs 12 residues. CDR3 coding DNA: TGTGCCAGCACCTACCAGGGGTACGAGCAGTACTTC. Amino acid sequence: CASTYQGYEQYF.

This chain joins TRBV5-1 and TRBJ2-5, with D possibly TRBD1 on 6 matching bases. The CDR3 consists of 13 residues. Germline CDR1 SGHRS, CDR2 YFSETQ. The V and J ends lost 2 bases and 3 bases respectively, with 8 bases between them. The CDR3 sequence is CASSLGGEETQYF. The CDR3 nucleotides read TGCGCCAGCAGCTTAGGGGGTGAAGAGACCCAGTACTTC.